This T cell receptor (beta chain) was sequenced in a study of blood T cell repertoires in COVID-19. Looking at the study overall: PBMCs, B-cell-depleted T cells, or T cells were the source of the cDNA or gDNA that made up the material.

In the original analysis: Quantification of nucleated cells was approximated via reference gene primer amplification. Using immunoSEQ multiplex PCR, the repertoire was profiled, and TCRdb retains in-frame clones only, with some absent. Clonal size and the V and J genes are those of that table, whereas D and trimming came from the DNA. The sample records roughly 62,000 clones, approximately 84% being singletons. The CDR3 is made up of 15 amino acids. Trimming removed 2 bases from V and 7 bases from J; junction bases left unmatched: 3. The germline V gene encodes CDR1 SGHAT and CDR2 FQNNGV. The rearrangement links TRBV11-2 to TRBJ1-6; 9 positions match TRBD1. This clonotype was sampled from a man aged 55-75 years with acute or convalescent COVID-19. What was sequenced was peripheral blood. The chain's CDR3 is CASSLTGTGNSPLHF. In nucleotides, the CDR3 is TGTGCCAGCAGCTTAACCGGGACAGGGAATTCACCCCTCCACTTT. Combining the CDR3 with reference TRBV11-2 and TRBJ1-6 gives the whole variable domain EAGVAQSPRYKIIEKRQSVAFWCNPISGHATLYWYQQILGQGPKLLIQFQNNGVVDDSQLPKDRFSAERLKGVDSTLKIQPAKLEDSAVYLCASSLTGTGNSPLHFGNGTRLTVT.